This T cell receptor beta chain was sequenced in a study of T-cell reconstitution after alpha-beta-depleted transplantation in children. Broader study findings: At day 60, the high TCRbeta diversity found in some patients originated from recipient T cells and thymic progenitors that had survived. Expanded clones from the graft, numbering several hundred, reportedly supplied alpha-beta T cells about two months after transplant. Newly made T cells mostly supplied T-cell counts and diversity one year after transplant.

Germline assignment: CDR1 SEHNR and CDR2 FQNEAQ (reference sequence). This CDR3 region has 16 residues. V shed 2 bases, J shed 0 bases, and the junction held 5 bases outside the gene matches. Turning to this clonotype: Its target is not known.

As it was prepared, the TCRbeta library received unique molecular identifiers. MiXCR was run by TCRdb on the PCR reads, yielding one entry per CDR3 protein. The top ten hold roughly 5% of the sample, which has 780,000 or so distinct CDR3 sequences, 16% seen once. The sample consisted of PBMCs, mostly from graft donor cells, taken 360 days after TCRalphabeta/CD19-depleted stem cell transplant. The receptor's source is a male patient younger than 18 who had a stem cell transplant for acute lymphoblastic leukemia, so the T cells may come from the graft donor. The chain has TRBV7-9 and TRBJ2-7, with TRBD2 matching over 9 bases. CDR3 sequence (DNA): TGTGCCAGCAGCTTACTCGCGGGAGGGCCCTCCTACGAGCAGTACTTC. This gives the protein CASSLLAGGPSYEQYF. Full variable domain (missing parts from reference TRBV7-9 and TRBJ2-7): DTGVSQNPRHKITKRGQNVTFRCDPISEHNRLYWYRQTLGQGPEFLTYFQNEAQLEKSRLLSDRFSAERPKGSFSTLEIQRTEQGDSAMYLCASSLLAGGPSYEQYFGPGTRLTVT.